Reported below is one T cell receptor beta chain. It has no known antigen specificity. No base-level quality is on record; no much larger clone is a single base apart. The data originate from a study of human CD4 T cells and Enterobacteriaceae (dated by TCRdb to 2018 to 2021). Memory CD4+ T cells, defined as all CD4+ cells other than CD45RA+CCR7+CD95- naive cells, were FACS-sorted on a FACSAria III to a purity of over 95%. Blood from healthy donors came from blood donation centers in Switzerland. Positive selection with CD4 and CD14 magnetic microbeads was used to enrich total CD4+ T cells and monocytes. Before sorting, CD8+, CD14+, CD16+, CD56+, CD19+ and CD25-bright cells were excluded. In a couple of blood donors, total memory CD4+ T cells were sequenced directly ex vivo to assess in vivo expansion of bacteria-reactive clonotypes. Ficoll-Paque Plus was used to isolate peripheral blood mononuclear cells from donor blood.

Ex vivo total memory CD4+ samples were sequenced at deep level, with detection sensitivity of one cell in 200,000. Genomic DNA was extracted from cell pellets with the QIAamp DNA Micro Kit, and its quantity and purity were checked by spectrophotometry. The immunoSEQ multiplex PCR assay was used to amplify the TCR Vbeta CDR3 regions. The amplicons were sequenced on the Illumina HiSeq platform. The retrieved sequences were 87 nucleotides in length and included the CDR3 region. Per the source publication's procedure: A unique productive TCR Vbeta nucleotide sequence was defined as a clonotype and was quantified by productive template frequency from ImmunoSEQ Analyzer V3.0. Expanded clonotypes were defined using a threshold set at the top 5th percentile of each repertoire ranked by frequency. Repertoire overlap was calculated as Chao-Jaccard with the R package fossil and was visualized by nonmetric multidimensional scaling with the R package MASS. Entries here come from immuneACCESS through TCRdb and include only in-frame sequences with V and J called. Some clones fail to appear in such tables; in the studies checked, an unresolved V gene covers under half of the shortfall, and the cause of the remainder is unknown. D and trimming come from the DNA, and the V and J calls and clone size come from that table. The sample profile shows 27,000 or so clones; approximately 82% of them were found once. Around 1.7% of the sample rests with the top ten.

V is trimmed back by 0 bases and J by 4 bases, and the junction contains 2 bases that no gene match accounts for. The CDR3 spans 15 residues, from the cysteine through the phenylalanine. This entry keeps only the CDR3 DNA: 45 bases, framed from base 1. CDR1 SGHRS and CDR2 YFSETQ were looked up in the germline V gene. Study-wide conclusions, independent of this receptor: The reactivity of ex vivo clonotypes was inferred solely by matching the nucleotide sequences of those clonotypes to CFSE-low cultures from the same donors. Ex vivo, broadly cross-reactive clonotypes were observed to appear more expanded than specific clonotypes, with about 55% of the 19 and about two thirds of the roughly 35 being found within the top 5%.

This TCR was sampled from a human donor in good health. The receptor chain draws on TRBV5-1 and TRBJ2-1; 9 middle bases align to TRBD2. The sequenced sample was memory CD4+ T cells from blood. Taken with the paper, the label for cell subset or site translates to: total memory CD4 T cells sorted directly ex vivo, unstimulated. The DNA sequence is given as TGCGCCAGCAGCTTGGTCCTAGCGGGGTACAATGAGCAGTTCTTC. This codes for CASSLVLAGYNEQFF.